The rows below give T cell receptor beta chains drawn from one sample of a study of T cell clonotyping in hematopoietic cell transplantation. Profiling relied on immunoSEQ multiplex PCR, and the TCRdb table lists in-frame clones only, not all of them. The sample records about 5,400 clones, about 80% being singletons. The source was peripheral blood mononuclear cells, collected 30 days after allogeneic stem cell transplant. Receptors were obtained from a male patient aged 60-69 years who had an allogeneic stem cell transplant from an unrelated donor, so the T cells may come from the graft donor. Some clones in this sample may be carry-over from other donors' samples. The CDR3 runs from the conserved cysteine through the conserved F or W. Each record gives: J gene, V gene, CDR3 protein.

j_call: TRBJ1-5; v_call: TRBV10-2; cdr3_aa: CASSESGHRNQPQHF
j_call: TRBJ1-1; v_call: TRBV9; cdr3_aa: CASSVVGAENTEAFF
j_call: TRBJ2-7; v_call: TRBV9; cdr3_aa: CASSVKSGFSYEQYF
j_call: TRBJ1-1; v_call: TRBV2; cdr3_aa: CASNLNTEAFF
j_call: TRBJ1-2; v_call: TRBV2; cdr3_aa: CASSEEVPFGYTF
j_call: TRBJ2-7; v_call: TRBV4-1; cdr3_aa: CASSQDYEQYF
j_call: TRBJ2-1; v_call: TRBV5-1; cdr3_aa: CASRAGLGEQFF
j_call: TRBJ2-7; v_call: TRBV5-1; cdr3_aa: CASSTGQRAYEQYF
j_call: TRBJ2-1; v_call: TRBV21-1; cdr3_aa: CASSKERTDYNEQFF
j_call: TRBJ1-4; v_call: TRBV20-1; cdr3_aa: CSAGGNEKLFF
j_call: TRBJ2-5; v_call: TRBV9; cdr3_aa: CASNSGQVGETQYF
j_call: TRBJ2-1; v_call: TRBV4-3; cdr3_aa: CASSPPGVDEQFF
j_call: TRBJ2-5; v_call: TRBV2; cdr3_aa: CASSESHSGGAGETQYF
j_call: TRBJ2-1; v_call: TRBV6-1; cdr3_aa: CASSERGWGGPSEQFF
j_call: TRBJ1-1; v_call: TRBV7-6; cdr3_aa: CASSLEIANTEAFF
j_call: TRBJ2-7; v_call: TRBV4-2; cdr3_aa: CASSHGTPYEQYF
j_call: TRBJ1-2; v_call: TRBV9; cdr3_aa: CASSADSYGYTF
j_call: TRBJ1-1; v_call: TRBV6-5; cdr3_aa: CASSYFGYNTEAFF
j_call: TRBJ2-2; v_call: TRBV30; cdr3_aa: CAWSVQGTGELFF
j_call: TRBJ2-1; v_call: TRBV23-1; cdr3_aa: CASSQSGTSGLKICSYNEQFF
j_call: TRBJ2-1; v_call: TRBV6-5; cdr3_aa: CASSQGTGKFF
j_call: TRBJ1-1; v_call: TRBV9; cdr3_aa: CASSVGDMTNTEAFF
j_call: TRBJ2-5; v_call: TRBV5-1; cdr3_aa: CASSRTSGPRQETQYF
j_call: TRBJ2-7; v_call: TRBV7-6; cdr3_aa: CASSSDYEQYF
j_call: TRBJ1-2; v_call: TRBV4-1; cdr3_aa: CASSQGGGFSYGYTF
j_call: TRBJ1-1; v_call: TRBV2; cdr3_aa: CASTKENTEAFF
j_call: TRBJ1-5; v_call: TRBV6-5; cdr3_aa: CASSYLRDILRQPQHF
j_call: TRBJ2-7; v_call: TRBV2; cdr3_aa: CASRIQGGTYEQYF
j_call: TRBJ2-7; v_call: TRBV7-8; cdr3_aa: CASRDRGTYEQYF
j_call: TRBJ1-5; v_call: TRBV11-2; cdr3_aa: CASSLGAGTENQPQHF
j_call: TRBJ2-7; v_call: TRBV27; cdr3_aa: CASSRRTGDIYEQYF
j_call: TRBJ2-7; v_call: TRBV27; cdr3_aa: CASSLGNYEQYF
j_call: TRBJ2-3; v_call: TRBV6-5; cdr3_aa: CASSNRVTQYF
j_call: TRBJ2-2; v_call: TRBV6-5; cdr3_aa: CATREGSNTGELFF
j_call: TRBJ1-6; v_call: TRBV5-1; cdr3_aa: CASSLAGQYNSPLHF
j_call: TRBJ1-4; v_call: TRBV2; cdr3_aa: CASKSDWEKLFF
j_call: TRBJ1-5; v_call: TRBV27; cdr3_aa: CASRLVEKSQPQHF
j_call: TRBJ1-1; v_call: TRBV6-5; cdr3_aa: CASSSQVNTEAFF
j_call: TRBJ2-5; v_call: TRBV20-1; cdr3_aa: CSWGVGETQYF
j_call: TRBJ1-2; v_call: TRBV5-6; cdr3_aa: CASSLGILRVDFNYGYTF
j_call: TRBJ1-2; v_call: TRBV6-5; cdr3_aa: CASIPAGTGPNGYTF
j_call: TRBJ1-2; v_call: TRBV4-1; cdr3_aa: CASSQLPGQGYYGYTF
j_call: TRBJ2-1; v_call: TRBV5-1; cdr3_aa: CASSLGDPYNEQFF
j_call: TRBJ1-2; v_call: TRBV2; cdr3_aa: CASRPGQGDYGYTF
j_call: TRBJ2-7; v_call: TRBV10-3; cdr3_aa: CAIGVAGDPEQYF
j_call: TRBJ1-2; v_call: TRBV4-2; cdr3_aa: CASSQVGANYGYTF
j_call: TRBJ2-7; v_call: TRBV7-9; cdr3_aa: CASSLAPYPYEQYF
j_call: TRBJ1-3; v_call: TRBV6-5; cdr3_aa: CASTGAGNTIYF
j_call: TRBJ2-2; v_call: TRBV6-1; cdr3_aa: CASSEPTSAKRSTGELFF
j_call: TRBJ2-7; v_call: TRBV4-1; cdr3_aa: CASSQAGAAYEQYF
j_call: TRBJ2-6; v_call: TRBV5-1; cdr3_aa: CASSSGTASSGANVLTF
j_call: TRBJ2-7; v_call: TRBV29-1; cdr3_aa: CSVEDRVDEQYF
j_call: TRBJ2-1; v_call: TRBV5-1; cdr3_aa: CASSLDQDNEQFF